This entry features one TCR beta chain sequence. Its antigen remains unidentified. Distinct nucleotide sequences in the sample also encode this CDR3. The table came from immunoSEQ multiplex PCR; TCRdb's copy has only in-frame clones and leaves some out. Counted here are almost 700,000 clones, about 91% occurring once; the ten biggest clones make up approximately 22%. CD45RO-negative CD8 cells positively selected for CCR7 made up the naive population, which excluded terminally differentiated effector memory CD45RA+ cells. The source of the sample is a study of shared clonotypes between healthy human individuals. For the study at large: Researchers assigned three CD4 naive, three CD4 memory, two CD8 naive and one CD8 memory plate to each donor. Study conclusions and caveats: A reduction in generation probabilities was seen for non-shared clonotypes relative to those shared by all four donors.

CDR1 is MNHEY and CDR2 is SMNVEV in the germline V gene (reference sequence). Trimming cost V 5 bases and J 1 base, with 3 bases left between them. The CDR3 loop spans 12 amino acids. Material: naive CD8+ T cells sorted from blood. This TCR came from a young man in good health. V is TRBV27 and J is TRBJ1-5; no clear D. The CDR3 sequence is CASSRSNQPQHF. The CDR3 region has the DNA TGTGCCAGCAGTAGAAGCAATCAGCCCCAGCATTTT.